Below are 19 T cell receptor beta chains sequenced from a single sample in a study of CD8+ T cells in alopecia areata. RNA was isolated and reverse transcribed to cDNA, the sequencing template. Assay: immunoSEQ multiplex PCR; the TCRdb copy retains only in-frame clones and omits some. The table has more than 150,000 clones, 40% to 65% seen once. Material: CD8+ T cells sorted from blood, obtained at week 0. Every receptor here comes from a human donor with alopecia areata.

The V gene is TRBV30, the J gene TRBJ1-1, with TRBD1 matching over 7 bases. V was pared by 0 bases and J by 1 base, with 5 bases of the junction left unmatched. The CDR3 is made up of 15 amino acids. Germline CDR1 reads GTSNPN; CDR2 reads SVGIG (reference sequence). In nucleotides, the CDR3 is TGTGCCTGGAGTGTAGGGCGGACAGGGAACACTGAAGCTTTCTTT. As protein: CAWSVGRTGNTEAFF.

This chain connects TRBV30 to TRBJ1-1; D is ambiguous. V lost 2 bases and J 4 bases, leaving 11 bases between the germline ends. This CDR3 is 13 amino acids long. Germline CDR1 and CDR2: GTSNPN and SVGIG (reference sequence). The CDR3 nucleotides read TGTGCCTGGAGTTTGGGCTTGGGCACTGAAGCTTTCTTT. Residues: CAWSLGLGTEAFF.

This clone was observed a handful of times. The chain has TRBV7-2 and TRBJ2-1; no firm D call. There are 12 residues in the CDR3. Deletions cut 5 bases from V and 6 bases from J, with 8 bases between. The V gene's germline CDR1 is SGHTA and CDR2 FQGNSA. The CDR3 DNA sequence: TGTGCCAGCAGCATCGACTCCAATGAGCAGTTCTTC. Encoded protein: CASSIDSNEQFF.

CDR3 residues: CASSGQGIAYEQYF. Here the CDR3 DNA reads TGTGCCAGCAGTGGACAGGGAATAGCCTACGAGCAGTACTTC. The rearrangement links TRBV27 to TRBJ2-7; 8 bases align to TRBD1. V was pared by 5 bases and J by 2 bases, with 5 bases of the junction left unmatched. The germline CDR1 and CDR2 sequences are MNHEY and SMNVEV (reference sequence). The CDR3 has 14 amino acids.

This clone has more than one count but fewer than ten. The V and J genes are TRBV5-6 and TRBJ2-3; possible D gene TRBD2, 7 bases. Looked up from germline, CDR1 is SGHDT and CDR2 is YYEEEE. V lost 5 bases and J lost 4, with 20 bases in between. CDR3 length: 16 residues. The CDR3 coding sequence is TGTGCCAGCAGGGTCTATGGTGCGGGGGCTCCAGATACGCAGTATTTT. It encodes CASRVYGAGAPDTQYF.

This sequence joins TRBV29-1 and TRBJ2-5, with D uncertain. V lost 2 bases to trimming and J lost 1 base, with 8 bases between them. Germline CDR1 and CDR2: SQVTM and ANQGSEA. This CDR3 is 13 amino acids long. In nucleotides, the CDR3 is TGCAGCGTTGAAAGTGGCACCCAAGAGACCCAGTACTTC. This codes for CSVESGTQETQYF.

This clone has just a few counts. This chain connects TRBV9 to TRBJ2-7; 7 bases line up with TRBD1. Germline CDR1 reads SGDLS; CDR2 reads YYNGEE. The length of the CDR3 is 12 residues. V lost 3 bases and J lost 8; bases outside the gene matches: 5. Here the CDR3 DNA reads TGTGCCAGCAGCGCGGGGACAGATCAGCAGTACTTC. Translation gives CASSAGTDQQYF.

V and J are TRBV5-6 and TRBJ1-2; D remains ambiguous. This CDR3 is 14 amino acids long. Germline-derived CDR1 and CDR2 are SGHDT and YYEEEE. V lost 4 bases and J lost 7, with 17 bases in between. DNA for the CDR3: TGTGCCAGCAGCCTTAACGGCCTGCGGGGTGGCTACACCTTC. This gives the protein CASSLNGLRGGYTF.

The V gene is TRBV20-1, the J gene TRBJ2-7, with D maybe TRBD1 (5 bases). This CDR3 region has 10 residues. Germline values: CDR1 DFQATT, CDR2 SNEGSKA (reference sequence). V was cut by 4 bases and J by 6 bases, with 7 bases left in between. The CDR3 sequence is CSAKRGEQYF. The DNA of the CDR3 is TGCAGTGCTAAAAGGGGCGAGCAGTACTTC.

In DNA, the CDR3 is TGTGCCAGCAGCTTAGTGCGGAACACTGAAGCTTTCTTT. This encodes CASSLVRNTEAFF. The chain joins TRBV11-1 to TRBJ1-1; no definite D call. The CDR3 contains 13 residues. The V end lost 1 base, the J end lost 1 base, and 4 bases lay between the germline ends. From germline, CDR1 is SGHAT and CDR2 FQDESV (reference sequence).

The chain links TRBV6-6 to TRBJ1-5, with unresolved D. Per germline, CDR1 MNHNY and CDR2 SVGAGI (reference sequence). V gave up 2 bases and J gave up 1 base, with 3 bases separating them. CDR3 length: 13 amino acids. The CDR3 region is CASSYGSNQPQHF. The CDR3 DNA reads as TGTGCCAGCAGTTACGGGAGCAATCAGCCCCAGCATTTT.

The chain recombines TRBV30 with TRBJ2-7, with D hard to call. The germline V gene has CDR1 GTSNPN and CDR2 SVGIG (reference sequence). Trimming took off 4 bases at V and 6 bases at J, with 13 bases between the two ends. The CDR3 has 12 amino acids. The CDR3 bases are TGTGCCTGGACCAAGTACGCTGGCGAGCAGTACTTC. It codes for CAWTKYAGEQYF.

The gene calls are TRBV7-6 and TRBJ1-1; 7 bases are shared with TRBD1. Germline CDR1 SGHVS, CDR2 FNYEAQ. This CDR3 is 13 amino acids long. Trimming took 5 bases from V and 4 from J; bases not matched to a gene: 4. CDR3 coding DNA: TGTGCCAGCAGCGACAGGGTGGGCACTGAAGCTTTCTTT. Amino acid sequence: CASSDRVGTEAFF.

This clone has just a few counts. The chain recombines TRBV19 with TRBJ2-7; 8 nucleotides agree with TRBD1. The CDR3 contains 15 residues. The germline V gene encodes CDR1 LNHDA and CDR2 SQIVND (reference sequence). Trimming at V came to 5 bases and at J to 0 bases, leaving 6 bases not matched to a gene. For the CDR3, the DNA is TGTGCCAGTAGTCAACAAACAGGGGGCTCCTACGAGCAGTACTTC. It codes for CASSQQTGGSYEQYF.

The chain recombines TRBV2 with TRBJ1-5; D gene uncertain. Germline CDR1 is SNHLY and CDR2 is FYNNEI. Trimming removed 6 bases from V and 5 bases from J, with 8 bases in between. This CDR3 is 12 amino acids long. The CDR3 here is CASRDGYQPQHF. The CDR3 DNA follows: TGTGCCAGCAGGGACGGCTATCAGCCCCAGCATTTT.

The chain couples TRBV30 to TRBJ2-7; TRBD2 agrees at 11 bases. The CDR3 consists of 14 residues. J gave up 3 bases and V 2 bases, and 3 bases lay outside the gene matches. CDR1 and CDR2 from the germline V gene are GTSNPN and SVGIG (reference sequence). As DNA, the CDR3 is TGTGCCTGGAGTCCCGGGACTAGCGGCTACGAGCAGTACTTC. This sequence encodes CAWSPGTSGYEQYF. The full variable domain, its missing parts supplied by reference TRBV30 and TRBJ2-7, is SQTIHQWPATLVQPVGSPLSLECTVEGTSNPNLYWYRQAAGRGLQLLFYSVGIGQISSEVPQNLSASRPQDRQFILSSKKLLLSDSGFYLCAWSPGTSGYEQYFGPGTRLTVT.

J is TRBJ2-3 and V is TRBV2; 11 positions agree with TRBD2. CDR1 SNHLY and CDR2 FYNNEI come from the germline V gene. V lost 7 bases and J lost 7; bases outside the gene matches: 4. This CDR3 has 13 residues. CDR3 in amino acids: CASTGTSGHTQYF. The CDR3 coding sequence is TGTGCCAGCACCGGGACTAGCGGACATACGCAGTATTTT. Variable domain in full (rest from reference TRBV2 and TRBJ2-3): EPEVTQTPSHQVTQMGQEVILRCVPISNHLYFYWYRQILGQKVEFLVSFYNNEISEKSEIFDDQFSVERPDGSNFTLKIRSTKLEDSAMYFCASTGTSGHTQYFGPGTRLTVL.

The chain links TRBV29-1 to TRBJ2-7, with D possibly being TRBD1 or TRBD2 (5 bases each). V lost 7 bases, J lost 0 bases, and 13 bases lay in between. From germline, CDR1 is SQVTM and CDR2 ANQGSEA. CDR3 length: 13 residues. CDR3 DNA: TGCAGCGGAGGGGAAGGGCTCTCCTACGAGCAGTACTTC. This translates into CSGGEGLSYEQYF.

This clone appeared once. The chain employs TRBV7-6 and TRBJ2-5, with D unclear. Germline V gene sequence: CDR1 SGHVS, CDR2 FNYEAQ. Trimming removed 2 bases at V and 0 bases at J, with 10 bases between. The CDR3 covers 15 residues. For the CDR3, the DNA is TGTGCCAGCAGCTTATTGTCCCGAAACCAAGAGACCCAGTACTTC. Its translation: CASSLLSRNQETQYF.